One and the same sample provided the 9 T cell receptor beta chains below, sequenced in a study of Tregs in tolerant kidney transplant recipients. TCRdb keeps only in-frame clones here, not all; method: immunoSEQ multiplex PCR. In total, the table holds approximately 31,000 clones. Sequenced material: CD8+ T cells from blood, taken before the transplant. These receptors came from a human donor who received a combined kidney and bone marrow transplant.

Points on this clone: With the read ending 3 residues before the CDR3 end, the germline J gene is used to fill in that end. The chain joins TRBV7-6 to TRBJ2-5; TRBD1 matches 7 bases. The CDR3 spans 14 residues. Looked up from germline, CDR1 is SGHVS and CDR2 is FNYEAQ. V lost 1 base to trimming and J lost 3 bases; unmatched junction nucleotides: 2. CDR3 amino acids: CASSLGTGEETQYF. The CDR3 DNA, read in part, is TGTGCCAGCAGCTTAGGGACAGGTGAAGAGACC. Drawing the rest from reference TRBV7-6 and TRBJ2-5, the complete variable domain is GAGVSQSPRYKVTKRGQDVALRCDPISGHVSLYWYRQALGQGPEFLTYFNYEAQQDKSGLPNDRFSAERPEGSISTLTIQRTEQRDSAMYRCASSLGTGEETQYFGPGTRLLVL.

Of note for this clone: Coverage ceases 3 residues before the CDR3 finishes, and the germline J gene fills in the end. The gene calls are TRBV29-1 and TRBJ2-5; 10 bases match TRBD2. V shed 6 bases and J 1 base; nucleotides not matched to a gene: 8. Germline assignment: CDR1 SQVTM and CDR2 ANQGSEA. This CDR3 has 15 residues. Incomplete CDR3 DNA: TGCAGCGTGATTACTAGCGGGGCTACCCAAGAGACC. Translation: CSVITSGATQET. The CDR3 in full is CSVITSGATQETQYF.

Comments on this clone: Read sequence stops 3 residues before the CDR3 end, and the germline J gene provides the missing end. V gene TRBV10-3 combines with J gene TRBJ2-3; 7 nucleotides agree with TRBD1. This CDR3 region has 14 residues. The J segment lost 4 bases and the V segment lost 11 bases, leaving 12 bases of the junction unmatched. Germline CDR1 is ENHRY and CDR2 is SYGVKD. The sequenced part of the CDR3 DNA is TGTGCCGTCCTCACAGGGGAGCAGGCAGATACG. This gives the protein CAVLTGEQADT. In full, the CDR3 reads CAVLTGEQADTQYF.

As for this clone: Read sequence stops 3 residues before the CDR3 end, and the germline J gene provides the missing end. V usage is TRBV7-9 and J usage is TRBJ2-7, with TRBD1 identical over 9 bases. Trimming removed 4 bases from V and 6 bases from J; junction bases left unmatched: 10. The CDR3 has 15 amino acids. Germline-derived CDR1 and CDR2 are SEHNR and FQNEAQ (reference sequence). CDR3 amino acids: CASSYTKPGQGEQYF. The covered CDR3 bases are TGTGCCAGCAGCTACACTAAACCGGGACAGGGCGAG.

The DNA read from the CDR3 is TGTGCCAGCAGCCACCCCTCTCAGGACTACGAG. Its protein product is CASSHPSQDYE. The full-length CDR3 reads as CASSHPSQDYEQYF. The chain uses TRBV6-2 or TRBV6-3 and TRBJ2-7, with D unresolved. The observed sequence ends 3 residues before the CDR3 terminus, with the missing tail filled in from the germline J gene. The V gene lost 6 bases and the J gene lost 3 bases, with 15 bases spanning the gap. The germline CDR1 and CDR2 sequences are MNHEY and SVGEGT. This CDR3 has 14 amino acids.

Comments on this clone: The read ends 3 residues early relative to the CDR3; the germline J gene fills the gap. The rearrangement joins TRBV7-2 to TRBJ1-2; tentatively, D is TRBD1 (6 bases). Germline V lookup: CDR1 SGHTA, CDR2 FQGNSA. V was clipped by 7 bases and J by 3 bases, with 15 bases between them. The CDR3 totals 14 residues. The CDR3 reads CASTGGAGYYGYTF. CDR3 DNA, as far as it was read: TGTGCCAGCACGGGGGGGGCGGGCTACTATGGC.

As to this clone: With the read ending 3 residues before the CDR3 end, the germline J gene is used to fill in that end. The chain couples TRBV7-9 to TRBJ2-7, with 7 bases fitting TRBD1. CDR3 length: 15 residues. V dropped 1 base and J dropped 2; count of bases not matched to a gene: 5. Germline V gives CDR1 SEHNR, CDR2 FQNEAQ (reference sequence). Here the CDR3 reads CASSLGPGQAYEQYF. The CDR3 DNA, read in part, is TGTGCCAGCAGCTTAGGTCCCGGACAGGCCTACGAG.

Concerning this clone: A junction end diverges from the germline sequence, so it may reflect a read error. Other DNA sequences in the same sample also yield this CDR3. The covered CDR3 bases are TGTGCCAGTAGTATAAGTGAGTCAGGGAACACCGAA. This sequence encodes CASSISESGNTE. The complete CDR3 sequence is CASSISESGNTEAFF. The chain has TRBV19 and TRBJ1-1; D is perhaps TRBD1 (5 bases). The read stops 3 residues short of the end of the CDR3; the missing end is completed from the germline J gene. Germline values: CDR1 LNHDA, CDR2 SQIVND (reference sequence). CDR3 length: 15 amino acids.

As regards this clone: The CDR3 goes on 3 residues after the read ends, and that part is filled in from the germline J gene. The chain has TRBV5-1 and TRBJ1-2, with D maybe TRBD1 (5 bases). V lost 4 bases and J 1 base, leaving 20 bases between the germline ends. Germline V CDR1 and CDR2: SGHRS, YFSETQ. The CDR3 consists of 17 residues. The CDR3 is CASSAWADGTDNYGYTF. The covered CDR3 bases are TGCGCCAGCAGCGCCTGGGCCGACGGGACTGATAACTATGGC.